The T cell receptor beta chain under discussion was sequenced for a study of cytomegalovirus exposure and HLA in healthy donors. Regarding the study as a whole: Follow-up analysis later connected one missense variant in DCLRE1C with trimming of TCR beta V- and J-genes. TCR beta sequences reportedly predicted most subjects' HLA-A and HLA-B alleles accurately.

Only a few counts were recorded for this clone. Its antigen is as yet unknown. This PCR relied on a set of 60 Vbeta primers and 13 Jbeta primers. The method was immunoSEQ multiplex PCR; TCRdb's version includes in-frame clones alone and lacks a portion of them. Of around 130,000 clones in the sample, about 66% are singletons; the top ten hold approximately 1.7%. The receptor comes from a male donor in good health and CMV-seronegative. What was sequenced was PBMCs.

CDR3: CARDSGGPDTGELFF. CDR3 bases: TGTGCCAGAGATAGCGGGGGGCCGGACACCGGGGAGCTGTTTTTT. The J gene is TRBJ2-2, the V gene TRBV5-3, with 10 bases that match TRBD2. TRBV5-3 is an open reading frame whose function is uncertain. The CDR3 sequence is 15 residues long. V lost 7 bases to trimming and J lost 3 bases; unmatched junction nucleotides: 6.